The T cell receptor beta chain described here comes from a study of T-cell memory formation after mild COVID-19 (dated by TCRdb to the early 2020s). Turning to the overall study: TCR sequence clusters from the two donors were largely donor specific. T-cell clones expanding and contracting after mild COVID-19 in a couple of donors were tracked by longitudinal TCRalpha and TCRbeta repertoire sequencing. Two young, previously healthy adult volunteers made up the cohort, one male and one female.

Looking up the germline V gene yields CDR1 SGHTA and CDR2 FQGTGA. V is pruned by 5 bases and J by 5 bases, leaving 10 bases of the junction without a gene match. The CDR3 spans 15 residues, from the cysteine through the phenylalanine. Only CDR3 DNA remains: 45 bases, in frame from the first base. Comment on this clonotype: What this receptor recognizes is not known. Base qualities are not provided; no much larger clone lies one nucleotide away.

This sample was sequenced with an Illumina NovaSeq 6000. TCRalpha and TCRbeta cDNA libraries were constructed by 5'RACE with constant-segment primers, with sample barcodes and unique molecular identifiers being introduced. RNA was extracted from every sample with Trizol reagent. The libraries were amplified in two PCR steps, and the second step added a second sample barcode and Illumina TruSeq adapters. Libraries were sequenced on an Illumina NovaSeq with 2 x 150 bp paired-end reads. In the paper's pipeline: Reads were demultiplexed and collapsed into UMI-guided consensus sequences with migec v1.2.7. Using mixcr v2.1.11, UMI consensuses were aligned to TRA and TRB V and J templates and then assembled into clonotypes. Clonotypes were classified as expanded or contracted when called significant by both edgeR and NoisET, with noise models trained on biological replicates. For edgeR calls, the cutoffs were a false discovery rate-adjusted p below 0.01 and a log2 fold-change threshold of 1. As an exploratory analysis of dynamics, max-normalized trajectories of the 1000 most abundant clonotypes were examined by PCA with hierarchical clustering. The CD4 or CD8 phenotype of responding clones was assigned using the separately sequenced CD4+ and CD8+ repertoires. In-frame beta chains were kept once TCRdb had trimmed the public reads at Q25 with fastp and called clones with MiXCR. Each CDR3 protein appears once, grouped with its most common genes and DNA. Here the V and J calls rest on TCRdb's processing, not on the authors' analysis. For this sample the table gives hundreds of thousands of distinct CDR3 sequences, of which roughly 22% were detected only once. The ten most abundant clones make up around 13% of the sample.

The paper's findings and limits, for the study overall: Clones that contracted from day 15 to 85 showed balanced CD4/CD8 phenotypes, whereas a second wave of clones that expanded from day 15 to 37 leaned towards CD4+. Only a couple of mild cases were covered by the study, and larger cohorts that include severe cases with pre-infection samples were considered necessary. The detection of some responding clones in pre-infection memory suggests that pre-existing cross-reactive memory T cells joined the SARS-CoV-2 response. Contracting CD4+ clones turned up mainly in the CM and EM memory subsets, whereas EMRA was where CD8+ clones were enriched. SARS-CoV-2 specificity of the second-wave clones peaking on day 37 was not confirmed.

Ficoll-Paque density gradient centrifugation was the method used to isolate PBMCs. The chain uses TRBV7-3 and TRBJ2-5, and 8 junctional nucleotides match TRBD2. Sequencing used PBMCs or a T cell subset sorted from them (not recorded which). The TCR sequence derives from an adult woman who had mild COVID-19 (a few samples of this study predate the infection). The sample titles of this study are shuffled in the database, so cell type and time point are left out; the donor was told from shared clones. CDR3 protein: CASSPQRGTGETQYF. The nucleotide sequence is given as TGTGCCAGCAGCCCTCAGCGGGGGACCGGGGAGACCCAGTACTTC.